This TCR beta chain was observed in a study of T-cell reconstitution after alpha-beta-depleted transplantation in children. General study results and limits: Surviving recipient T cells and thymic progenitors underlay high day-60 TCRbeta diversity in some patients. Expanded clones from the graft, numbering several hundred, reportedly supplied alpha-beta T cells about two months after transplant. One year post-transplant, T-cell counts and diversity were largely derived from T cells produced anew.

During its preparation, the TCRbeta library received unique molecular identifiers. TCRdb re-called the PCR reads through MiXCR, storing one row per CDR3 protein. The table lists 210,000 or so distinct CDR3 sequences, approximately 11% of them singletons. This clonotype was counted at least ten times. Its cognate antigen is unknown. The sequence came from a child less than two years old with acute myeloid leukemia, due to receive a stem cell transplant. Sequences were derived from PBMCs, sampled before TCRalphabeta/CD19-depleted stem cell transplant.

The CDR3 reads CASSWGQVGQPQHF. In DNA form, the CDR3 reads TGTGCCAGCAGCTGGGGACAGGTTGGACAGCCCCAGCATTTT. The chain is built from TRBV5-6 and TRBJ1-5, with 8 bases lining up with TRBD1. Germline assignment: CDR1 SGHDT and CDR2 YYEEEE. The CDR3 sequence is 14 residues long. J lost 7 bases, V lost 3 bases, and 6 bases had no gene match.